What follows are 26 T cell receptor beta chains derived from one specimen sequenced in a study of PD-1 blockade in classical Hodgkin lymphoma. Time point: cycle 4 day 1 (C4D1), after around six weeks of nivolumab. All the patients suffered relapse after autologous stem cell transplantation, and brentuximab vedotin exposure differed. Libraries were prepared by immunoSEQ multiplex PCR; TCRdb keeps only in-frame clonotypes and omits some of them. This sample has nearly 50,000 clones, with approximately 76% found just once. The sample here was peripheral blood mononuclear cells (PBMCs), taken before the fourth cycle of nivolumab. The receptors derive from a human donor with classical Hodgkin lymphoma.

The chain uses TRBV2 and TRBJ2-5, with D perhaps matching TRBD1 or TRBD2 (5 bases each). Trimming cost V 6 bases and J 2 bases, with 10 bases left between them. CDR1 is SNHLY, CDR2 FYNNEI, per germline. This CDR3 comprises 13 residues. As DNA, the CDR3 is TGTGCCAGCAGGGGGCGCGGGCAAGAGACCCAGTACTTC. This encodes CASRGRGQETQYF.

J is TRBJ2-7 and V is TRBV9; 14 bases are shared with TRBD2. CDR1 is SGDLS and CDR2 is YYNGEE in the germline V gene. The ends lost 3 bases at V and 4 bases at J; junction bases unmatched: 12. CDR3 length: 18 residues. The chain's CDR3 is CASSAFGTSGSRRYEQYF. CDR3 nucleotides: TGTGCCAGCAGCGCCTTCGGGACTAGCGGGAGTAGGAGGTACGAGCAGTACTTC.

The V gene is TRBV13, the J gene TRBJ2-3; D gene ambiguous. Trimming left V 1 base short and J 6 bases short, with 11 bases between. The V gene's germline CDR1 is PRHDT and CDR2 FYEKMQ (reference sequence). CDR3 length: 14 amino acids. In DNA, the CDR3 is TGTGCCAGCAGCTTAGAGGAGAGAAGGGATACGCAGTATTTT. It is translated as CASSLEERRDTQYF. Looking up the rest from reference TRBV13 and TRBJ2-3 gives the full variable domain: AAGVIQSPRHLIKEKRETATLKCYPIPRHDTVYWYQQGPGQDPQFLISFYEKMQSDKGSIPDRFSAQQFSDYHSELNMSSLELGDSALYFCASSLEERRDTQYFGPGTRLTVL.

This clone was found a few times. The genes are TRBV6-5 and TRBJ2-7; 8 bases align to TRBD2. CDR1 and CDR2 (germline): MNHEY, SVGAGI. The CDR3 extends over 13 amino acids. V gave up 8 bases and J gave up 3 bases; unmatched junction bases: 6. DNA for the CDR3: TGTGCCAGCCGAATAGCGGGAAGCTACGAGCAGTACTTC. It is translated as CASRIAGSYEQYF.

This clone came up a few times. The V call is TRBV6-5, the J call TRBJ2-7, with a tentative D call TRBD2 (5 bases). CDR1 and CDR2 from the germline V gene are MNHEY and SVGAGI. Trimming took off 6 bases at V and 5 bases at J, with 14 bases between the two ends. The CDR3 length is 13 residues. The CDR3 here is CASRMDFFHEQYF. CDR3 sequence (DNA): TGTGCCAGCAGGATGGACTTCTTCCACGAGCAGTACTTC.

The gene calls are TRBV4-1 and TRBJ2-1; possibly TRBD1 for D (5 bases). The germline CDR1 and CDR2 sequences are MGHRA and YSYEKL. The CDR3 sequence is 16 residues long. The V gene lost 1 base and the J gene lost 4 bases, with 14 bases spanning the gap. For the CDR3, the DNA is TGCGCCAGCAGCCAAGTGGACATGCTGAGTTACAATGAGCAGTTCTTC. This translates into CASSQVDMLSYNEQFF.

The chain combines TRBV9 with TRBJ1-2; D uncertain. V gave up 4 bases and J gave up 0 bases, with 7 bases separating them. Germline CDR1 reads SGDLS; CDR2 reads YYNGEE. This CDR3 region has 13 residues. For the CDR3, the DNA is TGTGCCAGCAGCCGAGTGACTAACTATGGCTACACCTTC. Residues: CASSRVTNYGYTF.

This clone was observed once. The chain combines TRBV18 with TRBJ2-7; TRBD1 or TRBD2 may be the D gene (5 bases each). The CDR3 length is 15 residues. Trimming removed 2 bases from V and 7 bases from J, with 18 bases in between. Germline-derived CDR1 and CDR2 are KGHSH and LQKENI. In DNA form, the CDR3 reads TGTGCCAGCTCACCAAGGGCAGGGACCCCTTGGGAGCAGTACTTC. Translation: CASSPRAGTPWEQYF.

The CDR3 DNA is TGCGCCAGCAGCCCGTCGCCGGGACTCGAGCAGTACTTC. It yields the protein CASSPSPGLEQYF. The chain has TRBV5-1 and TRBJ2-7, with a tentative D call TRBD2 (6 bases). Deletions cut 4 bases from V and 6 bases from J, with 14 bases between. The CDR3 consists of 13 residues. From germline, CDR1 is SGHRS and CDR2 YFSETQ.

This clone was counted a few times. The J gene is TRBJ2-3, the V gene TRBV7-2; 11 bases map to TRBD2. Germline CDR1 is SGHTA and CDR2 is FQGNSA. Trimming at V came to 5 bases and at J to 2 bases, leaving 3 bases not matched to a gene. The CDR3 loop spans 15 amino acids. CDR3 amino acids: CASSRLAGPTDTQYF. The CDR3 nucleotides are TGTGCCAGCAGCCGACTAGCGGGACCCACAGATACGCAGTATTTT.

The chain couples TRBV10-3 to TRBJ1-4, with TRBD1 identical over 7 bases. The CDR3 is 15 amino acids. Trimming cost V 7 bases and J 4 bases; bases outside gene matches: 9. Germline lookup yields CDR1 ENHRY and CDR2 SYGVKD. The CDR3 DNA reads TGTGCCATCAAGGATGAAGGGGGCATTAATGAAAAACTGTTTTTT. Encoded protein: CAIKDEGGINEKLFF.

The V gene is TRBV6-6, the J gene TRBJ2-7; no definite D call. V was trimmed by 5 bases and J by 0 bases, leaving 2 bases between them. The CDR3 spans 11 residues. Germline CDR1 MNHNY, CDR2 SVGAGI (reference sequence). The CDR3 nucleotides read TGTGCCAGCAGTCCCTCCTACGAGCAGTACTTC. Translating it yields CASSPSYEQYF.

The rearrangement uses TRBV21-1 and TRBJ1-1; the table assigns TRBD1, which was not confirmed against the DNA. TRBV21-1 is reported as a pseudogene. The CDR3 has 13 amino acids. The CDR3 DNA reads as TGTGCCGTAATGACAGGGGGCAACACTGAAGCTTTCTTT. It is translated as CAVMTGGNTEAFF.

In the case of this clone: Its ends do not fully match the called genes, so a read error is possible. V is TRBV7-2 and J is TRBJ2-4; D remains ambiguous. The CDR3 has 13 amino acids. Germline CDR1 and CDR2: SGHTA and FQGNSA. The CDR3 coding sequence is TGTGCCAGCAGCTTAGGTCCCAAAGACATTCAGTACTTC. It translates to CASSLGPKDIQYF.

This clone occurred a few times. The rearrangement uses TRBV5-1 and TRBJ2-3, with D unresolved. Trimming pared 3 bases from V and 6 bases from J, leaving 14 bases between. The CDR3 covers 14 residues. Germline V gene sequence: CDR1 SGHRS, CDR2 YFSETQ. This CDR3 is CASSSAQTDDTQYF. DNA for the CDR3: TGCGCCAGCAGCTCGGCCCAAACAGACGATACGCAGTATTTT.

The rearrangement joins TRBV18 to TRBJ2-7; 8 bases line up with TRBD2. Germline CDR1 KGHSH, CDR2 LQKENI. The V gene end was trimmed by 3 bases and the J gene end by 0 bases; junction bases not matched to a gene: 7. There are 16 residues in the CDR3. The CDR3 bases are TGTGCCAGCTCACCCTTAAGCGGGAGCCTCTCCTACGAGCAGTACTTC. Translating gives CASSPLSGSLSYEQYF. Together with reference TRBV18 and TRBJ2-7, the CDR3 gives the full variable domain: NAGVMQNPRHLVRRRGQEARLRCSPMKGHSHVYWYRQLPEEGLKFMVYLQKENIIDESGMPKERFSAEFPKEGPSILRIQQVVRGDSAAYFCASSPLSGSLSYEQYFGPGTRLTVT.

The chain employs TRBV6-4 and TRBJ1-1; TRBD1 matches at 9 bases. Losses at the gene ends were 5 bases for V and 4 bases for J; bases not matched to a gene: 5. The germline V gene encodes CDR1 MRHNA and CDR2 SNTAGT. The CDR3 has 14 amino acids. The CDR3 here is CASSRQGVPTEAFF. The DNA of the CDR3 is TGTGCCAGCAGTAGACAGGGGGTCCCCACTGAAGCTTTCTTT.

V is TRBV6-5 and J is TRBJ1-2; TRBD1 is a possible D gene (5 bases). CDR1 and CDR2 (germline): MNHEY, SVGAGI. Deletions cut 6 bases from V and 4 bases from J, with 12 bases between. The CDR3 contains 13 residues. The CDR3 DNA reads TGTGCCAGCAGCCGACAGTTGTCCTATGGCTACACCTTC. Translating it yields CASSRQLSYGYTF.

The chain links TRBV28 to TRBJ1-1; TRBD1 matches at 8 bases. Germline V gives CDR1 MDHEN, CDR2 SYDVKM. The CDR3 loop spans 12 amino acids. The V and J ends lost 2 bases and 12 bases, in that order; junction bases with no gene match: 5. CDR3 region: CASSLVRGRTFF. DNA for the CDR3: TGTGCCAGCAGTTTAGTCAGGGGGCGAACTTTCTTT.

The rearrangement joins TRBV28 to TRBJ2-4; the match to TRBD1 covers 7 bases. V shed 5 bases, J shed 1 base, and the junction held 5 bases outside the gene matches. Germline lookup yields CDR1 MDHEN and CDR2 SYDVKM. The CDR3 sequence is 15 residues long. CDR3 nucleotide sequence: TGTGCCAGCAGTATGAACAGGGGCGCCAAAAACATTCAGTACTTC. It translates to CASSMNRGAKNIQYF.

The chain links TRBV7-8 to TRBJ1-6, with D perhaps matching TRBD1 (6 bases). V was cut by 5 bases and J by 8 bases, with 19 bases left in between. The germline V gene has CDR1 SGHVS and CDR2 FQNEAQ. The CDR3 has 16 amino acids. The DNA of the CDR3 is TGTGCCAGCAGCCTCAGGGGAGCGGGCGCGGATTCACCCCTCCACTTT. This codes for CASSLRGAGADSPLHF.

V gene TRBV7-5 combines with J gene TRBJ2-3; TRBD2, the table's D call, was not compared with the DNA. TRBV7-5 is a documented pseudogene. The CDR3 has 12 amino acids. CDR3 residues: CASSLAVGGQYF. CDR3 bases: TGTGCCAGCAGCTTAGCGGTGGGAGGGCAGTATTTT.

This clone occurred a few times. The chain joins TRBV7-9 to TRBJ2-7; 8 bases map to TRBD1. CDR1 is SEHNR and CDR2 is FQNEAQ in the germline V gene (reference sequence). With 3 bases clipped from V and 3 bases from J, the junction kept 4 bases outside the gene matches. The CDR3 has 14 residues. The CDR3 protein is CASSLTGVHYEQYF. The DNA for the CDR3 is TGTGCCAGCAGCTTGACAGGGGTACACTACGAGCAGTACTTC.

The sample holds a few counts of this clone. This chain uses TRBV15 with TRBJ2-7; the D gene could be TRBD1 or TRBD2 (5 bases each). Germline lookup yields CDR1 LNHNV and CDR2 YYDKDF (reference sequence). This CDR3 comprises 14 residues. Trimming removed 5 bases from V and 7 bases from J, with 18 bases in between. The CDR3 here is CATSFLLGGLEQYF. CDR3 in DNA: TGTGCCACCAGCTTTCTACTTGGGGGTTTGGAGCAGTACTTC.

This chain links TRBV21-1 with TRBJ1-1; the table assigns TRBD1, which was not confirmed against the DNA. TRBV21-1 is assigned pseudogene status. The CDR3 is 14 residues long. As DNA, the CDR3 is TGTGCCAGCAGCCCAAGACAGGGAAACACTGAAGCTTTCTTT. Its protein product is CASSPRQGNTEAFF.

The rearrangement joins TRBV28 to TRBJ2-6; D is ambiguous. The CDR3 has 14 amino acids. Looked up from germline, CDR1 is MDHEN and CDR2 is SYDVKM. Trimming pared 8 bases from V and 0 bases from J, leaving 8 bases between. The DNA of the CDR3 is TGTGCCAGCCGGACCTTCTCTGGGGCCAACGTCCTGACTTTC. Protein sequence: CASRTFSGANVLTF.